Presented here are 10 T cell receptor beta chains from one specimen sequenced in a study of T-cell memory formation after mild COVID-19. TCRdb fed the 5' RACE reads into MiXCR, producing one record per CDR3 protein. This sample carries some 600,000 distinct CDR3 sequences, 15% to 20% of them seen once, and the ten largest clones take about 8.1%. The specimen sequenced was PBMCs or a T cell subset sorted from them (not recorded which). The receptors derive from an adult woman who had mild COVID-19 (a few samples of this study predate the infection). Cell type and time point are not known.

The CDR3 spells CASSQDRVVSYGYTF. In DNA form, the CDR3 reads TGCGCCAGCAGCCAAGACAGGGTAGTATCCTATGGCTACACCTTC. J is TRBJ1-2 and V is TRBV4-1, with D perhaps matching TRBD1 (5 bases). Germline CDR1 reads MGHRA; CDR2 reads YSYEKL. V was cut by 0 bases and J by 4 bases, with 12 bases left in between. The CDR3 totals 15 residues.

This clonotype turned up a few times. The V and J genes are TRBV20-1 and TRBJ2-7; TRBD2 might be the D (5 bases). The germline CDR1 and CDR2 sequences are DFQATT and SNEGSKA (reference sequence). V shed 1 base and J shed 0 bases, with 13 bases lying between them. The CDR3 loop spans 15 amino acids. The CDR3 sequence is CSARAWRALSYEQYF. DNA of the CDR3: TGCAGTGCTAGAGCTTGGCGGGCCCTCTCCTACGAGCAGTACTTC.

Only a few counts were recorded for this clonotype. The J gene is TRBJ1-5, the V gene TRBV12-3 or TRBV12-4, with no clear D. V was shortened by 5 bases and J by 0 bases, with 14 bases between the two germline ends. The CDR3 extends over 16 amino acids. CDR3 in DNA: TGTGCCAGCAGTCGGTCTCGACTCTATAGCAATCAGCCCCAGCATTTT. Translated, it gives CASSRSRLYSNQPQHF.

CDR3 in DNA: TGTGCCACCAGCAGAGTTGTGGGACAGGGCGACTACGAGCAGTACTTC. Residues: CATSRVVGQGDYEQYF. The J gene is TRBJ2-7, the V gene TRBV15; 9 bases align to TRBD1. Germline V gives CDR1 LNHNV, CDR2 YYDKDF (reference sequence). This CDR3 is 16 amino acids long. V was clipped by 1 base and J by 3 bases; unmatched bases: 7.

There are a few counts of this clonotype. The chain combines TRBV9 with TRBJ2-5, with D uncertain. Germline V gene lookup returns CDR1 SGDLS and CDR2 YYNGEE. CDR3 size: 14 residues. V was shortened by 0 bases and J by 3 bases, with 9 bases between the two germline ends. The CDR3 DNA reads TGTGCCAGCAGCGTAGCTGGGTCAGAAGAGACCCAGTACTTC. Its protein product is CASSVAGSEETQYF. The complete variable domain, with remaining parts taken from reference TRBV9 and TRBJ2-5, reads DSGVTQTPKHLITATGQRVTLRCSPRSGDLSVYWYQQSLDQGLQFLIQYYNGEERAKGNILERFSAQQFPDLHSELNLSSLELGDSALYFCASSVAGSEETQYFGPGTRLLVL.

Only a few counts were recorded for this clonotype. The V and J genes are TRBV7-9 and TRBJ1-5; weak D call: TRBD1 (6 bases). Germline V lookup: CDR1 SEHNR, CDR2 FQNEAQ (reference sequence). V lost 4 bases and J lost 3, with 10 bases in between. The CDR3 loop spans 14 amino acids. The CDR3 DNA is TGTGCCAGCAGCTCTGGACAGTTCAATCAGCCCCAGCATTTT. Translation gives CASSSGQFNQPQHF.

In this sample, this clonotype turned up a few times. The chain has TRBV9 and TRBJ2-5, with TRBD2 matching 9 bases. The germline gives CDR1 SGDLS, CDR2 YYNGEE. The length of the CDR3 is 15 residues. Trimming took 1 base from V and 5 from J; bases not matched to a gene: 6. In DNA, the CDR3 is TGTGCCAGCAGCGTAATGAGCGGGGGGATGGAGACCCAGTACTTC. Translation gives CASSVMSGGMETQYF.

V usage is TRBV3-1 and J usage is TRBJ2-3, with 7 bases identical to TRBD2. V shed 1 base and J 1 base; nucleotides not matched to a gene: 5. The CDR3 loop spans 16 amino acids. Germline V gene data show CDR1 as LGHDT and CDR2 as YNNKEL (reference sequence). The CDR3 region is CASSQGAGAGTDTQYF. In DNA form, the CDR3 reads TGTGCCAGCAGCCAAGGGGCGGGAGCTGGCACAGATACGCAGTATTTT.

This clonotype was seen more than once but under ten times. The chain recombines TRBV11-3 with TRBJ2-1; possibly TRBD2 for D (6 bases). V was cut by 5 bases and J by 3 bases, with 14 bases left in between. This CDR3 has 15 residues. Looked up from germline, CDR1 is SGHNT and CDR2 is YENEEA. The CDR3: CASSPRTNGYNEQFF. The CDR3 bases are TGTGCCAGCAGCCCTAGGACTAATGGCTACAATGAGCAGTTCTTC.

This clonotype has just a few counts. The chain recombines TRBV7-2 with TRBJ1-2; a possible D gene is TRBD1 (6 bases). The V gene lost 3 bases and the J gene lost 4 bases, with 18 bases spanning the gap. CDR1 is SGHTA, CDR2 FQGNSA, per germline. This CDR3 contains 16 residues. This CDR3 is CASSFRGTPALYGYTF. Written as DNA, the CDR3 is TGTGCCAGCAGCTTTAGGGGGACCCCGGCCCTCTATGGCTACACCTTC.